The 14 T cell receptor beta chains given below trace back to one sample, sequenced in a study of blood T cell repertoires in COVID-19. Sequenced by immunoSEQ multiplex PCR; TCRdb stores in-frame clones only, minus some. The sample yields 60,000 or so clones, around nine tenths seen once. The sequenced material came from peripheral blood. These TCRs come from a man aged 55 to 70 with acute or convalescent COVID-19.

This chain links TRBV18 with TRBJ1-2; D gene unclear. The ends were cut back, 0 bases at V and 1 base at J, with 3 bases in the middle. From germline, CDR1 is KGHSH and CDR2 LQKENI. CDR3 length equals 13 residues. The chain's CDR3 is CASSPPSNYGYTF. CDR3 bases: TGTGCCAGCTCACCACCCAGTAACTATGGCTACACCTTC.

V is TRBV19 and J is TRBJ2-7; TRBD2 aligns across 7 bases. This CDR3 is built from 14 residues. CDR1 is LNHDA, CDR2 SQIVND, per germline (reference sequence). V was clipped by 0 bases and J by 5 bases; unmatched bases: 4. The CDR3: CASSIEGGSDEQYF. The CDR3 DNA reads TGTGCCAGTAGTATAGAGGGAGGGTCGGACGAGCAGTACTTC.

This chain's CDR3 is CATRGGGARNSPLHF. CDR3 nucleotides: TGTGCCACAAGAGGTGGAGGGGCGAGGAATTCACCCCTCCACTTT. V is TRBV19 and J is TRBJ1-6, with D maybe TRBD1 (5 bases). The CDR3 length is 15 residues. V dropped 10 bases and J dropped 7 bases, with 20 bases sitting between them. Germline loops: CDR1 LNHDA, CDR2 SQIVND (reference sequence).

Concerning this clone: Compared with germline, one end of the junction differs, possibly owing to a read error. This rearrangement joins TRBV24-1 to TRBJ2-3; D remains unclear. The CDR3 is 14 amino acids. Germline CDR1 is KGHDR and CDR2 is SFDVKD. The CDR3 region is CATSDYPLTDTQYF. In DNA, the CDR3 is TGTGCCACCAGTGATTATCCCCTCACAGACACGCAGTATTTT.

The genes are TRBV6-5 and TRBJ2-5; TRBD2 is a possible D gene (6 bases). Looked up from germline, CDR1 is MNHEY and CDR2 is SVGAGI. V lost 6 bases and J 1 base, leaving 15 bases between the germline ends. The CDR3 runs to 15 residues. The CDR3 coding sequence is TGTGCCAGCAGCCGGCGCTTTAGCGGCCAAGAGACCCAGTACTTC. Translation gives CASSRRFSGQETQYF.

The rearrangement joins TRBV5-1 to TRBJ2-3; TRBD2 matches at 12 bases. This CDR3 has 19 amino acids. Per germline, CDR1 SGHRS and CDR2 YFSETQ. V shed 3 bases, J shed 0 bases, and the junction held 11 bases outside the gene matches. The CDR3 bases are TGCGCCAGCAGCTCGGGACTAGCGGGTCTAGGCACTAGCACAGATACGCAGTATTTT. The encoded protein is CASSSGLAGLGTSTDTQYF.

The CDR3 DNA reads TGTGCCAGCAGAGGGACAGGGGTCGGCTACACCTTC. Its protein is CASRGTGVGYTF. This chain uses TRBV2 with TRBJ1-2; 10 nucleotides match TRBD1. Losses at the gene ends were 6 bases for V and 8 bases for J; bases not matched to a gene: 3. The CDR3 spans 12 residues. The germline V gene encodes CDR1 SNHLY and CDR2 FYNNEI.

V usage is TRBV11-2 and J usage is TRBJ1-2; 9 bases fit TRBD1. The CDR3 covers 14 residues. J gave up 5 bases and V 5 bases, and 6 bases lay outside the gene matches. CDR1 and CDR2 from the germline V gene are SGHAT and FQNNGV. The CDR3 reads CASSASGQGYGYTF. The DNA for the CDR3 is TGTGCCAGCAGCGCCTCGGGACAGGGTTATGGCTACACCTTC.

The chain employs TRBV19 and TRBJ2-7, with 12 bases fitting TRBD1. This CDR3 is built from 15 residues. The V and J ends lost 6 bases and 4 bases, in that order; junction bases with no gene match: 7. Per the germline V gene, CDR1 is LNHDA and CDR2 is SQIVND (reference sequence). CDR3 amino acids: CASRDPGQGAYEQYF. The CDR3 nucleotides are TGTGCCAGTAGGGACCCGGGACAGGGGGCGTACGAGCAGTACTTC.

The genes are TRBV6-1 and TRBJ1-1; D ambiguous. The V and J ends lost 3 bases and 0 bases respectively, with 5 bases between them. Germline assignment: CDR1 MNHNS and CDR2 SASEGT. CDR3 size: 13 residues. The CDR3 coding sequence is TGTGCCAGCAGTGAGGACTTGAACACTGAAGCTTTCTTT. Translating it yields CASSEDLNTEAFF.

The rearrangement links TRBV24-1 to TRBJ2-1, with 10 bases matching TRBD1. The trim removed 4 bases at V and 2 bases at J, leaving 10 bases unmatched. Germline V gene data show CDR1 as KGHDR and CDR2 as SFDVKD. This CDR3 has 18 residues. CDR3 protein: CATSDPTTGTGAYNEQFF. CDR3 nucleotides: TGTGCCACCAGTGACCCCACCACCGGGACAGGGGCCTACAATGAGCAGTTCTTC.

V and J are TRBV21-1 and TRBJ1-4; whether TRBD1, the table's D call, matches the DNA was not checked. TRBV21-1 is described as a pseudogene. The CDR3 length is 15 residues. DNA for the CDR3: TGTGCCAGCAGCAAATTGGCCATAACTAATGAAAAACTGTTTTTT. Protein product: CASSKLAITNEKLFF.

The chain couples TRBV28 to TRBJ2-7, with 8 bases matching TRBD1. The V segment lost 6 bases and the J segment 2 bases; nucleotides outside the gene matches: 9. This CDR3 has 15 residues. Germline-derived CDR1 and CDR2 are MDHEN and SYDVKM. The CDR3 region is CASRDYRGATYEQYF. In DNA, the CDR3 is TGTGCCAGCAGGGACTACAGGGGGGCAACCTACGAGCAGTACTTC. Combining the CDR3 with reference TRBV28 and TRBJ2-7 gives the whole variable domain DVKVTQSSRYLVKRTGEKVFLECVQDMDHENMFWYRQDPGLGLRLIYFSYDVKMKEKGDIPEGYSVSREKKERFSLILESASTNQTSMYLCASRDYRGATYEQYFGPGTRLTVT.

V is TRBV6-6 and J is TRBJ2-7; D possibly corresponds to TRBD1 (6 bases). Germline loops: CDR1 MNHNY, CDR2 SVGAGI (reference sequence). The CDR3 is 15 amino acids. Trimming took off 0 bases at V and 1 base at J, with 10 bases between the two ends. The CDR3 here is CASSYSGQFSYEQYF. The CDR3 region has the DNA TGTGCCAGCAGTTACTCCGGACAGTTTTCCTACGAGCAGTACTTC.